A single sample gave rise to the 10 T cell receptor beta chains below, sequenced in a study of T cells in Graves' hyperthyroidism and ophthalmopathy. There were TCR beta CDR3 regions amplified from RNA transcripts. The TCR CDR3 first-round RT-PCR relied on the HTBI primer set. Using its own MiXCR run on the multiplex PCR reads, TCRdb lists one record per CDR3 protein. Of hundreds of thousands of distinct CDR3 sequences listed, over 35% are singletons. The sample comprised blood. The receptor source for this set is a man aged 18 to 30 with Graves' hyperthyroidism.

On this clonotype: This may come from a read error, since a much larger clone is one base off. Likely a read error: the CDR3 ends without its conserved phenylalanine or tryptophan. The chain employs TRBV20-1 and TRBJ2-7, with TRBD1 identical over 9 bases. The ends lost 5 bases at V and 3 bases at J; junction bases unmatched: 5. The CDR3 length is 13 residues. CDR1 is DFQATT, CDR2 SNEGSKA, per germline (reference sequence). CDR3 sequence reads: CSAYRDRDYEQYL. The CDR3 DNA reads TGCAGTGCTTACCGGGACAGGGACTACGAGCAGTACCTC.

The V call is TRBV2, the J call TRBJ2-1; D unclear. Per the germline V gene, CDR1 is SNHLY and CDR2 is FYNNEI. V was pared by 2 bases and J by 0 bases, with 2 bases between. CDR3 length equals 13 residues. The CDR3 DNA is TGTGCCAGCAGTGAAAGCTCCTACAATGAGCAGTTCTTC. Translation: CASSESSYNEQFF. Complete variable domain (other parts from reference TRBV2 and TRBJ2-1): EPEVTQTPSHQVTQMGQEVILRCVPISNHLYFYWYRQILGQKVEFLVSFYNNEISEKSEIFDDQFSVERPDGSNFTLKIRSTKLEDSAMYFCASSESSYNEQFFGPGTRLTVL.

This clonotype was counted ten times or more. The gene calls are TRBV12-3 or TRBV12-4 and TRBJ1-1; TRBD1 matches at 7 bases. The CDR3 runs to 13 residues. The trim removed 5 bases at V and 5 bases at J, leaving 5 bases unmatched. CDR3 protein: CASSRQGETEAFF. The DNA of the CDR3 is TGTGCCAGCAGTCGACAGGGTGAGACTGAAGCTTTCTTT.

Remarks on this clonotype: One end of the junction is discordant with germline, which a read error may explain. The chain recombines TRBV6-1 with TRBJ2-7; 12 bases fit TRBD2. Germline CDR1 reads MNHNS; CDR2 reads SASEGT. This CDR3 has 13 residues. CDR3: CASGLAGTYKQYF. The CDR3 region has the DNA TGTGCCAGTGGACTAGCGGGGACCTACAAGCAGTACTTC.

This clonotype showed up just once. The rearrangement uses TRBV7-6 and TRBJ2-5, with 8 nucleotides matching TRBD2. The germline V gene encodes CDR1 SGHVS and CDR2 FNYEAQ. This CDR3 has 16 amino acids. With 4 bases clipped from V and 5 bases from J, the junction kept 12 bases outside the gene matches. The CDR3 sequence: CASSWGSGGRTETQYF. The CDR3 coding sequence is TGTGCCAGCAGCTGGGGTTCGGGCGGGAGGACGGAGACCCAGTACTTC.

The chain uses TRBV9 and TRBJ1-2, with D possibly being TRBD1 (6 bases). The CDR3 is 17 residues long. Germline V gives CDR1 SGDLS, CDR2 YYNGEE. V gave up 3 bases and J gave up 0 bases, with 18 bases separating them. CDR3 bases: TGTGCCAGCAGCGCCCCCGAAGGGGGGGGGGCTAACTATGGCTACACCTTC. This encodes CASSAPEGGGANYGYTF. Filled out from reference TRBV9 and TRBJ1-2, the complete variable domain reads DSGVTQTPKHLITATGQRVTLRCSPRSGDLSVYWYQQSLDQGLQFLIQYYNGEERAKGNILERFSAQQFPDLHSELNLSSLELGDSALYFCASSAPEGGGANYGYTFGSGTRLTVV.

This clonotype was detected ten times or more. The rearrangement uses TRBV15 and TRBJ2-5, with D uncertain. V was shortened by 8 bases and J by 7 bases, with 14 bases between the two germline ends. This CDR3 comprises 12 residues. Germline assignment: CDR1 LNHNV and CDR2 YYDKDF (reference sequence). In DNA, the CDR3 is TGTGCCACCTTAGGCCGGACCGGGACCCAGTACTTC. This encodes CATLGRTGTQYF.

This clonotype was seen a few times. The V and J genes are TRBV5-5 and TRBJ1-1, with TRBD1 matching 8 bases. The CDR3 covers 17 residues. CDR1 is SGHKS and CDR2 is YYEKEE in the germline V gene (reference sequence). V trimming: 4 bases; J trimming: 3 bases; junction bases outside the gene matches: 14. The DNA for the CDR3 is TGTGCCAGCAGCGAACAGGGGGGAGGTTTCGGGGACACTGAAGCTTTCTTT. Translation: CASSEQGGGFGDTEAFF.

The DNA for the CDR3 is TGTGCCAGCAGCTTTGGACCGGGACAGGAAGAGACCCAGTACTTC. It is translated as CASSFGPGQEETQYF. The chain links TRBV7-9 to TRBJ2-5, with 8 bases matching TRBD1. Trimming at V came to 3 bases and at J to 3 bases, leaving 6 bases not matched to a gene. The V gene's germline CDR1 is SEHNR and CDR2 FQNEAQ (reference sequence). CDR3 length equals 15 residues.

Notes on this clonotype: Without the conserved terminal phenylalanine or tryptophan, this CDR3 likely stems from a read error. V is TRBV5-1 and J is TRBJ2-7, with unresolved D. The CDR3 extends over 17 amino acids. Germline CDR1 reads SGHRS; CDR2 reads YFSETQ. Trimming took off 3 bases at V and 8 bases at J, with 27 bases between the two ends. The DNA for the CDR3 is TGCGCCAGCAGCTCCGGGTCAGACACCATTACTACTGAAAAGCAGTACCTC. Translation: CASSSGSDTITTEKQYL.